This T cell receptor beta chain comes out of a study of cytomegalovirus exposure and HLA in healthy donors. The CDR3 is made up of 17 amino acids. V was pared by 4 bases and J by 2 bases, with 13 bases of the junction left unmatched. Germline CDR1 is PRHDT and CDR2 is FYEKMQ (reference sequence). Primers: 60 Vbeta forward and 13 Jbeta reverse. The method was immunoSEQ multiplex PCR; TCRdb's version includes in-frame clones alone and lacks a portion of them. Of some 130,000 clones listed, around three quarters are singletons. The specimen was PBMCs. This chain uses TRBV13 with TRBJ2-7, with 8 bases aligning to TRBD1. This TCR came from a male donor in good health and CMV-seronegative. The DNA for the CDR3 is TGTGCCAGCAGCTCACCCACCGGGACAGGCAGACCCTACGAGCAGTACTTC. The encoded protein is CASSSPTGTGRPYEQYF.